Described below is a single T cell receptor beta chain sequence and its context. Its antigen is still unknown. With only one base between it and a far larger clone, this is likely a read error. Germline CDR1 reads LNHDA; CDR2 reads SQIVND (reference sequence). This CDR3 has 14 amino acids. The ends were cut back, 4 bases at V and 0 bases at J, with 10 bases in the middle. Donors, healthy HIV-negative adults, lacked recent acute infections or vaccinations. The sample belongs to a study of shared clonotypes between healthy human individuals. General study points: Sampling included only blood; tissue repertoires likely differ.

In the authors' workflow: With immunoSEQ giving junction-only sequences and no quality scores, filtering differed. Sequencing was performed with immunoSEQ multiplex PCR; in TCRdb, only in-frame clones are kept and a portion is missing. The V and J calls and the clone size are those of that table, but D and trimming were determined from the DNA. The table has hundreds of thousands of clones, approximately 80% seen once. This clonotype was obtained from a woman aged 40 to 50 in good health. Some clones in this sample may be carry-over from other donors' samples. Input material: PBMCs. V gene TRBV19 combines with J gene TRBJ2-7; perhaps TRBD1 as D (6 bases). CDR3 DNA: TGTGCCAGTAGTACCACAGGGAACTCCTACGAGCAGTACTTC. As protein: CASSTTGNSYEQYF. The variable domain in full, completed from reference TRBV19 and TRBJ2-7, reads DGGITQSPKYLFRKEGQNVTLSCEQNLNHDAMYWYRQDPGQGLRLIYYSQIVNDFQKGDIAEGYSVSREKKESFPLTVTSAQKNPTAFYLCASSTTGNSYEQYFGPGTRLTVT.